This T cell receptor (beta chain) was profiled in a study of T cell repertoires in cytomegalovirus infection. Study details: Through public TCR beta signatures, both CMV infection and matching HLA type were indicated. Study-wide findings and caveats: Dominant in the ex vivo response were TCR beta clonotypes restricted by HLA-C and specific for CMV.

TCRdb fed the reads into MiXCR, producing one record per CDR3 protein. The profile shows hundreds of thousands of distinct CDR3 sequences, around 32% of them singletons. The sample holds a few counts of this clonotype. Antigen: not known. Material: cultured PBMCs, obtained from culture after CMV antigen stimulation. This sequence originates from a human donor in good health (CMV status not recorded). Some clones in this sample may be carry-over from other donors' samples.

The CDR3 spells CSATPGQGGEKLFF. The CDR3 coding sequence is TGCAGTGCCACCCCGGGACAGGGAGGCGAAAAACTGTTTTTT. V gene TRBV20-1 combines with J gene TRBJ1-4, with TRBD1 matching 9 bases. After removal of 6 bases from V and 8 bases from J, the junction contained 10 bases not matched to a gene. This CDR3 is built from 14 residues. The germline V gene encodes CDR1 DFQATT and CDR2 SNEGSKA (reference sequence).